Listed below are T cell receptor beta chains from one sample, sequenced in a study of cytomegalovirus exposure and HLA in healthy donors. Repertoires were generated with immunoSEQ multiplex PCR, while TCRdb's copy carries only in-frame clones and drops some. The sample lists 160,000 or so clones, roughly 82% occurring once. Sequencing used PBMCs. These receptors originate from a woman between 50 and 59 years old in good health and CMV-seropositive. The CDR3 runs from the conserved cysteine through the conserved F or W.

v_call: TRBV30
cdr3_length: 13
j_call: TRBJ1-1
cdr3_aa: CAWRPTGNTEAFF

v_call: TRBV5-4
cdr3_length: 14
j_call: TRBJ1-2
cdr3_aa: CASSLGQDTYGYTF

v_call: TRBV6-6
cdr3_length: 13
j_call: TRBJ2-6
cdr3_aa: CASGGSGANVLTF

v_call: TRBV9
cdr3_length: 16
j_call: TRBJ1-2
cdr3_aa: CASSAAYRVNNYGYTF

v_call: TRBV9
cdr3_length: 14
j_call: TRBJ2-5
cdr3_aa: CASSPLGGKETQYF

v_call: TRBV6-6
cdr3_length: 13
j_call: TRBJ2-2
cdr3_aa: CASSSTPGGELFF

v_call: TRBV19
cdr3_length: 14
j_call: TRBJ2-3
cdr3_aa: CASSIVGSPDTQYF

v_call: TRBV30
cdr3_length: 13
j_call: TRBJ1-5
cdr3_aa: CAWSRDSNQPQHF

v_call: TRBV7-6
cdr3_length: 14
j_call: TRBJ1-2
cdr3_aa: CASSPAGTGYGYTF

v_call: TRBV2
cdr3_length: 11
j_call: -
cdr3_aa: CASSSGVEQYF

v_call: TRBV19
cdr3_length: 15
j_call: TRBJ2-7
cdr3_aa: CASSMSRGGFYEQYF

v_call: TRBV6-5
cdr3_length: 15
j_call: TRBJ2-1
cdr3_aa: CASSLSRIPYNEQFF

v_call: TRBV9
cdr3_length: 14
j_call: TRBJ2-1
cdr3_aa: CASSGQSSYNEQFF

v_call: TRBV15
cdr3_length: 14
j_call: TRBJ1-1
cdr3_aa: CATSRGGTGAGAFF

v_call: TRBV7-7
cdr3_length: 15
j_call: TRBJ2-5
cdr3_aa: CASSLSGTAQETQYF

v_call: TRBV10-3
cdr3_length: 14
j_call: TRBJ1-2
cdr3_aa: CAIRGAGGNYGYTF

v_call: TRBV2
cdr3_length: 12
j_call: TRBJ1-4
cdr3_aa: CASRQYNEKLFF

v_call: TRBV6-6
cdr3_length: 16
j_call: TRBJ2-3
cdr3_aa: CASTSSQASVRETQYF

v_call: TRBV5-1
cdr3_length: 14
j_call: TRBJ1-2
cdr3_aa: CASSRDTASYGYTF

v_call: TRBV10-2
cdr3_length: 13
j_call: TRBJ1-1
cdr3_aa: CASTHSGQREAFF

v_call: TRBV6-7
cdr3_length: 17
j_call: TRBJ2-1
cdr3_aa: CASSYQAPGQGYNEQFF

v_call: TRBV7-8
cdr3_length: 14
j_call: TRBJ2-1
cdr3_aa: CASSLVGSVFEQFF

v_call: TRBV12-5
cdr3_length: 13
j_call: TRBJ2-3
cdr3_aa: CASGPGGTDTQYF

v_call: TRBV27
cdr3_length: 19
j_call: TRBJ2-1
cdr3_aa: CASSTLTGKAVNHYNEQFF

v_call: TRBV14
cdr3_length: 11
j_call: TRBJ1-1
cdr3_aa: CASSWGGEAFF

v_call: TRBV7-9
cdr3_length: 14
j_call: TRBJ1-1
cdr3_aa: CASSNRDKNTEAFF

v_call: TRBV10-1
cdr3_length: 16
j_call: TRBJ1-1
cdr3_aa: CASSVFLFTGNTEAFF

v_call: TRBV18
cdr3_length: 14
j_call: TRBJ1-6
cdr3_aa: CASSPRGGESPLHF

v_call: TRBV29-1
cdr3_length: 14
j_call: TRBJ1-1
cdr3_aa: CSVKQGAVNTEAFF

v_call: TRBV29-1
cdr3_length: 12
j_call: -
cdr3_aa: CSVEDRAYEQYF

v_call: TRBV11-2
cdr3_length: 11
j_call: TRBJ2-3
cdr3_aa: CASSLLGTQYF

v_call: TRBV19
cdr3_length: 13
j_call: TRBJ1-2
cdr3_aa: CASSISDKTGYTF

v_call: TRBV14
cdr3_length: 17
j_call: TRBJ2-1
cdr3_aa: CASSLLGLAGDLGEQFF

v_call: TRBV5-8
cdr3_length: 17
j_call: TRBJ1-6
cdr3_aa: CASSLTSRGSYNSPLHF

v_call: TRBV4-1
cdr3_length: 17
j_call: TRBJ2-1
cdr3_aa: CASSLTSGGSSYNEQFF

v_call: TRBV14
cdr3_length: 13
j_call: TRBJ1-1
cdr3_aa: CASSQDPGSEAFF

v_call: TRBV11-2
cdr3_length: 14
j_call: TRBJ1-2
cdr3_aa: CASSSGQGGYGYTF

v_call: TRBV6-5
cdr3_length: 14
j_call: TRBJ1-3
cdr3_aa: CASIGGVSGNTIYF

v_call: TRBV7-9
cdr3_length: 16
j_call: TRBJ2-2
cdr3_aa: CSSSLALAWNTGELFF

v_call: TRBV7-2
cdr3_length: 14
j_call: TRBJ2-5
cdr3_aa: CASSQGLAGETQYF

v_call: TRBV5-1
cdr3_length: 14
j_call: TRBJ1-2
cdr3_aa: CASSLDGQMYGYTF

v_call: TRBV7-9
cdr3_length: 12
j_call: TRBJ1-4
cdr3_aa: CSSSGLNEKLFF

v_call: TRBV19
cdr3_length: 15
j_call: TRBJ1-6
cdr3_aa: CATRSGTHYNSPLHF

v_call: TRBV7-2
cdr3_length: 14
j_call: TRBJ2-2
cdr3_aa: CASSPGRPTGELFF

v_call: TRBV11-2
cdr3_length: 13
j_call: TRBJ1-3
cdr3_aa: CASSSSHGNTIYF